This is a list of T cell receptor beta chains from one sample in a study of blood T cell repertoires in COVID-19. TCRdb's copy holds only in-frame clones and misses some; the assay was immunoSEQ multiplex PCR. The sample includes 95,000 to 150,000 clones, over 75% of them seen just once. Material: peripheral blood. These receptors were obtained from a man in his 60s with active or convalescent COVID-19. Both conserved end residues are part of each CDR3. Each record gives: V gene, J gene, D gene, clone size, CDR3 protein, CDR3 DNA. The D gene is left open where the match is weak. Clone sizes are given selectively: once, few, many, or a class where the clone is expanded.

>TRBV7-9|TRBJ1-3|TRBD1|-
CASSWDSHSGNTIYF
TGTGCCAGCAGCTGGGACAGCCACTCTGGAAACACCATATATTTT
>TRBV27|TRBJ1-1|-|-
CASSRSGGTEAFF
TGTGCCAGCAGTCGTAGCGGGGGGACTGAAGCTTTCTTT
>TRBV9|TRBJ1-3|-|few
CASSVAGVGFSGNTIYF
TGTGCCAGCAGCGTAGCTGGAGTCGGATTCTCTGGAAACACCATATATTTT
>TRBV28|TRBJ2-7|-|-
CASRSLPGFEQYF
TGTGCCAGCAGATCACTCCCGGGGTTCGAGCAGTACTTC
>TRBV7-3|TRBJ2-1|-|-
CASSPPGGSNEQFF
TGTGCCAGCAGCCCCCCGGGGGGCAGCAATGAGCAGTTCTTC
>TRBV6-5|TRBJ1-1|-|-
CASSSLQSRTEAFF
TGTGCCAGCAGTTCCTTACAGTCACGCACTGAAGCTTTCTTT
>TRBV29-1|TRBJ1-2|TRBD1|-
CSVERQGGGYTF
TGCAGCGTTGAAAGACAGGGAGGTGGCTACACCTTC
>TRBV15|TRBJ1-5|-|-
CATSRAGGPQPQHF
TGTGCCACCAGCAGAGCGGGGGGCCCTCAGCCCCAGCATTTT
>TRBV24-1|TRBJ2-3|TRBD1|-
CATQTGSITDTQYF
TGTGCCACCCAGACAGGGAGTATCACAGATACGCAGTATTTT
>TRBV10-3|TRBJ2-1|TRBD2|-
CATTSGRENEQFF
TGTGCCACCACTAGCGGGAGAGAGAATGAGCAGTTCTTC
>TRBV7-9|TRBJ2-1|-|-
CASDIERVLLNEQFF
TGTGCCAGCGACATTGAGAGGGTGCTTCTTAATGAGCAGTTCTTC
>TRBV12-3/TRBV12-4|TRBJ2-1|-|once
CASSLLNEQFF
TGTGCCAGCAGCCTATTAAATGAGCAGTTCTTC
>TRBV19|TRBJ2-1|-|once
CASSIDLRAHNEQFF
TGTGCCAGTAGTATAGATCTCAGGGCCCACAATGAGCAGTTCTTC
>TRBV7-8|TRBJ1-4|TRBD1|-
CASSYGQGITNEKLFF
TGTGCCAGCAGCTACGGACAGGGAATAACTAATGAAAAACTGTTTTTT
>TRBV30|TRBJ1-1|-|-
CAWMGSGWAFAFF
TGTGCCTGGATGGGGTCGGGGTGGGCTTTTGCTTTCTTT
>TRBV7-2|TRBJ2-3|TRBD2|-
CASSYQSGTSPPF
TGTGCCAGCAGCTACCAAAGCGGGACTAGTCCCCCTTTT
>TRBV20-1|TRBJ2-1|TRBD2|-
CSASALGGSPYNEQFF
TGCAGTGCTAGTGCCTTGGGCGGGAGCCCCTACAATGAGCAGTTCTTC
>TRBV18|TRBJ1-1|TRBD1|-
CASSLQDRGTEAFF
TGTGCCAGCTCACTCCAAGACAGGGGGACTGAAGCTTTCTTT
>TRBV27|TRBJ1-5|-|-
CASRPQWGGNQPQHF
TGTGCCAGCAGGCCTCAGTGGGGGGGCAATCAGCCCCAGCATTTT
>TRBV19|TRBJ2-2|-|-
CASSVRFTGELFF
TGTGCCAGTAGTGTGAGGTTCACCGGGGAGCTGTTTTTT
>TRBV4-3|TRBJ2-7|-|-
CASSQDRTSYEQYF
TGCGCCAGCAGCCAAGATCGGACTTCCTACGAGCAGTACTTC
>TRBV23-1|TRBJ1-1|TRBD1|-
CAREQGAGCTEAFF
TGCGCCCGAGAACAGGGGGCCGGGTGTACTGAAGCTTTCTTT
>TRBV9|TRBJ2-3|TRBD2|-
CASSQSRTSGRRRTDTQYF
TGTGCCAGCAGTCAGAGTAGGACTAGCGGGAGAAGGCGCACAGATACGCAGTATTTT
>TRBV5-5|TRBJ1-1|-|-
CASSFTTANTEAFF
TGTGCCAGCAGCTTTACTACGGCGAACACTGAAGCTTTCTTT
>TRBV14|TRBJ2-7|-|-
CASSISRVAEQYF
TGTGCCAGCAGCATTAGCAGGGTAGCCGAGCAGTACTTC
>TRBV21-1|TRBJ2-7|-|-
CASSNQGSYEQYF
TGTGCCAGCAGCAACCAGGGATCCTACGAGCAGTACTTC
>TRBV2|TRBJ2-5|-|-
CASSEYGDQETQYF
TGTGCCAGCAGTGAATACGGGGACCAAGAGACCCAGTACTTC
>TRBV5-1|TRBJ1-5|-|-
CASSPQGNQPQHF
TGCGCCAGCAGCCCGCAGGGCAATCAGCCCCAGCATTTT
>TRBV3-1/TRBV3-2|TRBJ2-7|TRBD2|few
CASSRTGTSAMPYEQYF
TGTGCCAGCAGTCGTACCGGGACTAGCGCTATGCCCTACGAGCAGTACTTC
>TRBV4-3|TRBJ2-6|-|-
CASSEQSGANVLTF
TGCGCCAGCAGCGAACAGTCTGGGGCCAACGTCCTGACTTTC
>TRBV4-2|TRBJ1-3|-|-
CASSQERRGNTIYF
TGTGCCAGCAGCCAAGAAAGGAGAGGAAACACCATATATTTT
>TRBV3-1/TRBV3-2|TRBJ1-2|TRBD1|-
CASSFGAGGVGYGYTF
TGTGCCAGCAGCTTCGGAGCAGGGGGCGTCGGCTATGGCTACACCTTC
>TRBV5-5|TRBJ1-5|TRBD1|-
CASSITGTGNQPQHF
TGTGCCAGCAGCATTACCGGGACAGGGAATCAGCCCCAGCATTTT
>TRBV18|TRBJ2-3|-|-
CASSSGMDTQYF
TGTGCCAGCTCATCGGGGATGGATACGCAGTATTTT
>TRBV3-1/TRBV3-2|TRBJ2-5|TRBD2|once
CASSPNPREGTQYF
TGTGCCAGCAGCCCCAACCCCCGGGAGGGGACCCAGTACTTC
>TRBV7-9|TRBJ2-5|TRBD2|-
CASSFGLAEETQYF
TGTGCCAGCAGCTTCGGACTAGCGGAAGAGACCCAGTACTTC
>TRBV5-6|TRBJ2-1|TRBD2|-
CASSLGSGNRNEQFF
TGTGCCAGCAGCTTGGGTAGCGGGAATCGGAATGAGCAGTTCTTC
>TRBV13|TRBJ2-7|-|-
CASSLVQGGQGQYF
TGTGCCAGCAGCTTAGTCCAGGGAGGTCAAGGGCAGTACTTC
>TRBV2|TRBJ1-3|-|few
CASSRDTTGGNTIYF
TGTGCCAGCAGCCGCGACACAACAGGTGGAAACACCATATATTTT
>TRBV7-9|TRBJ2-4|-|-
CASSNLRGVAKNIQYF
TGTGCCAGCAGCAACCTTCGGGGTGTAGCCAAAAACATTCAGTACTTC
>TRBV12-3/TRBV12-4|TRBJ2-1|-|-
CASIFSGTDEQFF
TGTGCCAGCATTTTTAGCGGGACAGATGAGCAGTTCTTC
>TRBV7-9|TRBJ1-2|-|-
CASSPSGQANYGYTF
TGTGCCAGCAGCCCCAGCGGCCAGGCGAACTATGGCTACACCTTC
>TRBV23-1|TRBJ2-7|TRBD2|-
CASSGGAGGWGDEQYF
TGCGCCAGCAGTGGAGGGGCGGGAGGATGGGGGGACGAGCAGTACTTC
>TRBV28|TRBJ2-7|-|-
CASSPPVLSSYEQYF
TGTGCCAGCAGTCCCCCAGTGCTCAGCTCCTACGAGCAGTACTTC
>TRBV6-5|TRBJ2-5|TRBD2|-
CASSYSGGFETQYF
TGTGCCAGCAGTTACTCGGGGGGGTTTGAGACCCAGTACTTC
>TRBV5-1|TRBJ2-3|-|-
CASAEQRDTQYF
TGCGCCAGCGCCGAGCAGCGGGATACGCAGTATTTT
>TRBV6-5|TRBJ1-6|-|-
CASSRPRGMASPLHF
TGTGCCAGCAGCCGCCCACGAGGGATGGCTTCACCCCTCCACTTT
>TRBV27|TRBJ2-7|TRBD2|once
CASSLDWSGEYEQYF
TGTGCCAGCAGTTTAGATTGGAGCGGGGAGTACGAGCAGTACTTC
>TRBV6-5|TRBJ2-7|-|-
CASPVGTWPGEQYF
TGTGCCAGCCCGGTAGGGACATGGCCAGGCGAGCAGTACTTC
>TRBV28|TRBJ1-1|-|-
CASTYLQGSDTEAFF
TGTGCCAGCACCTATCTACAGGGATCCGACACTGAAGCTTTCTTT
>TRBV1|TRBJ2-4|-|-
CTSNPLSGKANIQYF
TGCACCAGCAACCCCCTTAGCGGGAAGGCAAACATTCAGTACTTC
>TRBV11-3|TRBJ2-7|TRBD1|once
CASSRTTGAQYF
TGTGCCAGCAGTAGAACAACAGGGGCGCAGTACTTC
>TRBV5-1|TRBJ2-7|TRBD1|-
CASSSPGQGNEQYF
TGCGCCAGCAGCTCCCCGGGACAGGGAAACGAGCAGTACTTC
>TRBV19|TRBJ2-3|TRBD2|-
CASSTGLATDTQYF
TGTGCCAGTAGTACGGGACTAGCAACTGATACGCAGTATTTT
>TRBV4-1|TRBJ2-7|TRBD1|-
CASSRGQVSYEQYF
TGCGCCAGCAGCCGAGGACAGGTCTCCTACGAGCAGTACTTC
>TRBV27|TRBJ2-7|-|-
CASSFPPAGDTVYEQYF
TGTGCCAGCAGTTTTCCCCCTGCAGGGGACACCGTCTACGAGCAGTACTTC